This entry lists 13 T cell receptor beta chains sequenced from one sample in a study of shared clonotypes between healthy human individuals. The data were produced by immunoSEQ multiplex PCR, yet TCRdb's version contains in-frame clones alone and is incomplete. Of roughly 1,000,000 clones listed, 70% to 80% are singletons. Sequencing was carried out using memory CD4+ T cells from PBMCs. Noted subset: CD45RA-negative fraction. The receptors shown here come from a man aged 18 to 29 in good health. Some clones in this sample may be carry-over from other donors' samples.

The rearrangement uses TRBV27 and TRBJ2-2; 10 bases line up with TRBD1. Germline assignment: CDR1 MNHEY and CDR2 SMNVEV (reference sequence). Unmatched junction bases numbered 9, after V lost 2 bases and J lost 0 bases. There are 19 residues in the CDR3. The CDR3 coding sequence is TGTGCCAGCAGTTTAAGGGGACAGGGGTTACTCACGAACACCGGGGAGCTGTTTTTT. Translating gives CASSLRGQGLLTNTGELFF.

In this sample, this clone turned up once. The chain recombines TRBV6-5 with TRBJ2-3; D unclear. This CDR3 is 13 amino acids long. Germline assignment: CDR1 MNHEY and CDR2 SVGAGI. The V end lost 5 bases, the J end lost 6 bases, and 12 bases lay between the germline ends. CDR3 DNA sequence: TGTGCCAGCAGTCCGCGAATAGCCGATACGCAGTATTTT. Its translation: CASSPRIADTQYF.

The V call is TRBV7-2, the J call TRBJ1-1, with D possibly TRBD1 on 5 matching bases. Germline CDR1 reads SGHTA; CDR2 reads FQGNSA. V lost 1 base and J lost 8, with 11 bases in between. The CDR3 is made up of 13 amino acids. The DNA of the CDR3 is TGTGCCAGCAGCTTAGAGCTGACAGCGGAAGCTTTCTTT. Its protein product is CASSLELTAEAFF.

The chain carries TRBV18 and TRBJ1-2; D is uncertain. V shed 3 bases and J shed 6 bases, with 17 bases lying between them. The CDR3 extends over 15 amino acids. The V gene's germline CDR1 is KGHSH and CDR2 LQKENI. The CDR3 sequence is CASSPTVSGWDGYTF. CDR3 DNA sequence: TGTGCCAGCTCACCCACGGTATCTGGGTGGGATGGCTACACCTTC.

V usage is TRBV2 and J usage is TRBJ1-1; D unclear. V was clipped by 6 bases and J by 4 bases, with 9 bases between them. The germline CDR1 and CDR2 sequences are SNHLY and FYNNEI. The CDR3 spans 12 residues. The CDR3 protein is CASRVSGTEAFF. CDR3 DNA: TGTGCCAGCAGGGTATCGGGCACTGAAGCTTTCTTT.

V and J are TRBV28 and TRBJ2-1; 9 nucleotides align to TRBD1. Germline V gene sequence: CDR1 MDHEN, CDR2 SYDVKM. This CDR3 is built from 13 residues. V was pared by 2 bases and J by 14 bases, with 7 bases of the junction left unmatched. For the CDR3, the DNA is TGTGCCAGCAGTTTAGGGGAAGGGACAGGGAAGTTCTTC. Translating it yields CASSLGEGTGKFF.

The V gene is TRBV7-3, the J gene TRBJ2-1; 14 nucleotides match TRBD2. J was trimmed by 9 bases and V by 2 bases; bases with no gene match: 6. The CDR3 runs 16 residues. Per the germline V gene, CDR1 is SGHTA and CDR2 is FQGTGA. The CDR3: CASSLLTGTSGSEQFF. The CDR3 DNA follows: TGTGCCAGCAGCTTACTAACCGGGACTAGCGGGAGTGAGCAGTTCTTC.

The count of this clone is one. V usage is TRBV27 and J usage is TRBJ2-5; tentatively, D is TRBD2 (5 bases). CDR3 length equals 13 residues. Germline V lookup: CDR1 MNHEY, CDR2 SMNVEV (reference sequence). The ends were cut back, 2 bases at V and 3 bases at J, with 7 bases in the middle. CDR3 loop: CASSLHGEETQYF. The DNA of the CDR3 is TGTGCCAGCAGTTTACACGGGGAAGAGACCCAGTACTTC.

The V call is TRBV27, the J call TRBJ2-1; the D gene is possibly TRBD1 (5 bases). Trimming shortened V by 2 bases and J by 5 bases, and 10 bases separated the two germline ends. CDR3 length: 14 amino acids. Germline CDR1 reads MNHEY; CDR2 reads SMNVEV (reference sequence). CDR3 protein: CASSLRQMHNEQFF. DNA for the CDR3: TGTGCCAGCAGTTTAAGACAGATGCACAATGAGCAGTTCTTC.

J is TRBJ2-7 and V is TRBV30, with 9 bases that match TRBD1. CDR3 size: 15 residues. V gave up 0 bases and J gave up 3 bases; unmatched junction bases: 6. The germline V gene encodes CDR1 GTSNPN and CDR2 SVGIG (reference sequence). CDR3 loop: CAWSVRGTGIYEQYF. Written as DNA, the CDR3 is TGTGCCTGGAGTGTACGAGGGACAGGGATCTACGAGCAGTACTTC.

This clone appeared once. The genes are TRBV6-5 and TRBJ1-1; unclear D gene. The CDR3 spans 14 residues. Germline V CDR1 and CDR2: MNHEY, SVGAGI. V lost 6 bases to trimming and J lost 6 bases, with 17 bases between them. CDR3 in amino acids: CASRDFDFQAEAFF. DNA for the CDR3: TGTGCCAGCAGAGACTTTGACTTCCAGGCTGAAGCTTTCTTT.

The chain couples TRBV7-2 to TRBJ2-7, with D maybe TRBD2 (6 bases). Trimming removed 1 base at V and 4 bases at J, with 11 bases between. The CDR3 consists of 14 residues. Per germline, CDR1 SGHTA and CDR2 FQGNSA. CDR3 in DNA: TGTGCCAGCAGCTTAGGAGGGAGCGGGTACGAGCAGTACTTC. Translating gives CASSLGGSGYEQYF.

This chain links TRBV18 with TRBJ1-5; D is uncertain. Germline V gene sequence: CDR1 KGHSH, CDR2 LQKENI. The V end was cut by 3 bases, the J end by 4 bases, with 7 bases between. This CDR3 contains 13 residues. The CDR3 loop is CASSPSGNQPQHF. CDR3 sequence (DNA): TGTGCCAGCTCACCTTCGGGGAATCAGCCCCAGCATTTT.